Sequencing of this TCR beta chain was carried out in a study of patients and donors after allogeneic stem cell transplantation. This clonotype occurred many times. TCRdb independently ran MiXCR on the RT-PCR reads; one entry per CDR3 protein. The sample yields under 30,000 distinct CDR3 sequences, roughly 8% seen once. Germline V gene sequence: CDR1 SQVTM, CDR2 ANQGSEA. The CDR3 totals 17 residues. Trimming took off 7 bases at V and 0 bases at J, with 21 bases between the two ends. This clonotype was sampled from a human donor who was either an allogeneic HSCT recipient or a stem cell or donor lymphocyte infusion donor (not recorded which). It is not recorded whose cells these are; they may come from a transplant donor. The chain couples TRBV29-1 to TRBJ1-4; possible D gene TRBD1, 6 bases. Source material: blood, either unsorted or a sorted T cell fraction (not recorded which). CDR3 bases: TGCAGCGCCCTCACCTGGGGGGGGGGCCCAACTAATGAAAAACTGTTTTTT. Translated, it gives CSALTWGGGPTNEKLFF.